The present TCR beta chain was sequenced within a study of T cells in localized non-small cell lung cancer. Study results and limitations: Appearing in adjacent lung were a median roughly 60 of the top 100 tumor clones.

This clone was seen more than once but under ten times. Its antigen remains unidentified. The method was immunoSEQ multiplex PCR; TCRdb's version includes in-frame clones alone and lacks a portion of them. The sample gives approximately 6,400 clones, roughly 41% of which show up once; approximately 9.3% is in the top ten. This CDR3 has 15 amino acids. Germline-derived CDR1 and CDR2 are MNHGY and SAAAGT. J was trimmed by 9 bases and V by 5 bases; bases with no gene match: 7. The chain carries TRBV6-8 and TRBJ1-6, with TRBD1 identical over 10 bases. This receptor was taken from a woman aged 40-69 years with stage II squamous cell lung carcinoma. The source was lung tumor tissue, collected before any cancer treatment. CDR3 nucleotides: TGTGCCAGCAGTGCCGGGACAGGGGTTGCTTCACCCCTCCACTTT. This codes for CASSAGTGVASPLHF.